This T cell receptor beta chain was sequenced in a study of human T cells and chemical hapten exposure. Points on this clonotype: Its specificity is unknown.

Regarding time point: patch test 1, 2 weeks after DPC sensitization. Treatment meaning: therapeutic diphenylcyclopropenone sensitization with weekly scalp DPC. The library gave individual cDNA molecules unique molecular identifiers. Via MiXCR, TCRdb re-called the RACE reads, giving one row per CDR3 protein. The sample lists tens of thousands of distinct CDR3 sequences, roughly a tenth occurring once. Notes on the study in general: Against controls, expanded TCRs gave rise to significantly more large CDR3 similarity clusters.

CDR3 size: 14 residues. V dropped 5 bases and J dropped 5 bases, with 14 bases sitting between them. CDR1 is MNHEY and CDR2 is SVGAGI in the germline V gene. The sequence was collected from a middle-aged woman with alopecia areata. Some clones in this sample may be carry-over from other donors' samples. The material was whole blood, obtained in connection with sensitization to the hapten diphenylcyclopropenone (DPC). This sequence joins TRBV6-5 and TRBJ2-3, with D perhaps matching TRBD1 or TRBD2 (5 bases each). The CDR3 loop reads CASSPGPGEDTQYF. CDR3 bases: TGTGCCAGCAGTCCGGGGCCCGGAGAAGATACGCAGTATTTT.